This T cell receptor (beta chain) was identified during a study of graft-versus-host responses after intestinal transplantation. Only in-frame clones appear in the TCRdb table, and some are missing; sequencing was by immunoSEQ multiplex PCR. The sample holds about 120,000 clones, 90% to 95% seen once. The V gene lost 1 base and the J gene lost 5 bases, with 4 bases spanning the gap. Looked up from germline, CDR1 is DFQATT and CDR2 is SNEGSKA (reference sequence). CDR3 size: 11 residues. General observations from the study: Detection of GvH clones occurred in recipient marrow, and some had their first appearance in ileum or blood.

There are a few counts of this clone. Its matching antigen is unknown. In the same sample, other DNA sequences code for this CDR3. The sequence was collected from a human donor who was the organ donor for an intestinal transplant. This chain links TRBV20-1 with TRBJ2-3; D unclear. This sample comprised unstimulated CD4+ T cells sorted from spleen or lymph node cells, obtained before transplant. The CDR3: CSARGVDTQYF. Written as DNA, the CDR3 is TGCAGTGCTAGAGGGGTAGATACGCAGTATTTT.